Below are 31 T cell receptor beta chains sequenced from a single sample in a study of vaccination effects on CD4 cells after COVID-19. Antigen specificity for these receptors is unknown. CD4+ T cells specific for antigen were expanded with viral peptide pools by the ViraFEST assay before sequencing. Isolation of CD4+ T cells took place after 10 to 11 days of culture. Negative nucleocapsid antibody tests before and after vaccination confirmed no previous SARS-CoV-2 infection. Here immunoSEQ multiplex PCR was the method, and the copy in TCRdb shows in-frame clones only, minus some. The sample lists 55,000 to 75,000 clones; approximately 70% were seen once. This specimen consisted of CD4+ T cells from PBMCs cultured with HCoV-OC43 spike peptides, obtained before COVID-19 vaccination. Subset defined: HCoV-OC43 spike overlapping peptide pool stimulation. Receptor source: a human donor who received a COVID-19 vaccine.

Only a few counts were recorded for this clone. The rearrangement joins TRBV7-3 to TRBJ2-1; D is unclear. Trimming shortened V by 5 bases and J by 7 bases, and 9 bases separated the two germline ends. The germline V gene encodes CDR1 SGHTA and CDR2 FQGTGA. The CDR3 runs 12 residues. CDR3 loop: CASSENGNEQFF. The CDR3 DNA reads as TGTGCCAGCAGCGAAAACGGGAATGAGCAGTTCTTC.

This chain joins TRBV28 and TRBJ1-1; 8 nucleotides agree with TRBD1. This CDR3 comprises 15 residues. Germline V gene sequence: CDR1 MDHEN, CDR2 SYDVKM. J lost 0 bases, V lost 6 bases, and 6 bases had no gene match. The CDR3 protein is CASSRRTGLNTEAFF. Here the CDR3 DNA reads TGTGCCAGCAGCCGCCGGACAGGGTTGAACACTGAAGCTTTCTTT.

The J gene is TRBJ1-1, the V gene TRBV6-6; D unresolved. The CDR3 sequence is 16 residues long. V shed 1 base and J shed 1 base, with 13 bases lying between them. From germline, CDR1 is MNHNY and CDR2 SVGAGI (reference sequence). CDR3 nucleotide sequence: TGTGCCAGCAGTTACTGGACTGCCGGACCGAACACTGAAGCTTTCTTT. It encodes CASSYWTAGPNTEAFF.

This chain connects TRBV6-5 to TRBJ2-7; possible D gene TRBD1, 6 bases. The CDR3 runs 14 residues. V lost 6 bases to trimming and J lost 3 bases, with 15 bases between them. Germline CDR1 is MNHEY and CDR2 is SVGAGI. The CDR3, as DNA: TGTGCCAGCAGATACCAGGGGACGGTCTACGAGCAGTACGTC. This translates into CASRYQGTVYEQYV.

The rearrangement links TRBV6-5 to TRBJ2-7, with D possibly TRBD2 on 5 matching bases. Germline lookup yields CDR1 MNHEY and CDR2 SVGAGI. The CDR3 sequence is 13 residues long. Trimming stripped 4 bases from V and 7 bases from J, with 14 bases between. CDR3 nucleotides: TGTGCCAGCAGTTTGACGGCCTCGGGAGAGCAGTACGTC. Its translation is CASSLTASGEQYV.

The J gene is TRBJ1-5, the V gene TRBV6-5; D not certain. The CDR3 spans 12 residues. Germline V CDR1 and CDR2: MNHEY, SVGAGI. V shed 6 bases and J shed 2 bases, with 5 bases lying between them. The CDR3 DNA sequence: TGTGCCAGCAGGGGCGGCAATCAGCCCCAGCATTTT. Protein product: CASRGGNQPQHF.

In this sample, this clone turned up a few times. The chain recombines TRBV5-1 with TRBJ2-1; 9 nucleotides agree with TRBD1. V shed 4 bases and J 4 bases; nucleotides not matched to a gene: 3. Germline V CDR1 and CDR2: SGHRS, YFSETQ. This CDR3 region has 14 residues. The CDR3 sequence is CASSLGQGYNEQFF. CDR3 nucleotide sequence: TGCGCCAGCAGCCTAGGACAGGGGTACAATGAGCAGTTCTTC. The full variable domain, completed using reference TRBV5-1 and TRBJ2-1, is KAGVTQTPRYLIKTRGQQVTLSCSPISGHRSVSWYQQTPGQGLQFLFEYFSETQRNKGNFPGRFSGRQFSNSRSEMNVSTLELGDSALYLCASSLGQGYNEQFFGPGTRLTVL.

The chain links TRBV5-6 to TRBJ1-2; D uncertain. The length of the CDR3 is 13 residues. The V and J ends lost 0 bases and 4 bases respectively, with 7 bases between them. Germline V gives CDR1 SGHDT, CDR2 YYEEEE. In nucleotides, the CDR3 is TGTGCCAGCAGCTTGGAGGAGCTCTATGGCTACACCTTC. Its translation: CASSLEELYGYTF.

This chain connects TRBV7-2 to TRBJ2-7, with 8 bases that match TRBD2. V lost 2 bases, J lost 6 bases, and 3 bases stayed unmatched. The CDR3 is 13 amino acids. Looked up from germline, CDR1 is SGHTA and CDR2 is FQGNSA. The CDR3 spells CASSLQRGSEQYV. The CDR3 DNA follows: TGTGCCAGCAGCTTACAGCGGGGGTCCGAGCAGTACGTC.

The chain has TRBV9 and TRBJ1-1; 7 bases agree with TRBD1. This CDR3 has 15 amino acids. CDR1 is SGDLS, CDR2 YYNGEE, per germline. J lost 1 base, V lost 4 bases, and 7 bases had no gene match. CDR3 loop: CASSTRDRQNTEAFF. The CDR3 nucleotides read TGTGCCAGCAGCACCCGGGACAGACAGAACACTGAAGCTTTCTTT. The whole variable domain, remainder taken from reference TRBV9 and TRBJ1-1, is DSGVTQTPKHLITATGQRVTLRCSPRSGDLSVYWYQQSLDQGLQFLIQYYNGEERAKGNILERFSAQQFPDLHSELNLSSLELGDSALYFCASSTRDRQNTEAFFGQGTRLTVV.

Here the CDR3 reads CASSLARQLNEQFF. In nucleotides, the CDR3 is TGTGCCAGCAGCTTGGCCAGGCAGCTCAATGAGCAGTTCTTC. The chain links TRBV5-4 to TRBJ2-1, with unresolved D. The CDR3 sequence is 14 residues long. The V end was cut by 0 bases, the J end by 6 bases, with 10 bases between. The germline CDR1 and CDR2 sequences are SGHNT and YYREEE (reference sequence).

The rearrangement links TRBV4-2 to TRBJ2-2; a weak D match, TRBD2 (6 bases). V lost 1 base and J lost 4, with 13 bases in between. CDR3 length: 16 residues. The germline V gene has CDR1 LGHNA and CDR2 YNFKEQ. CDR3: CASSQVSRGGTGELFF. DNA for the CDR3: TGTGCCAGCAGCCAAGTTTCGAGGGGAGGCACCGGGGAGCTGTTTTTT.

This clone appeared once. The chain joins TRBV11-2 to TRBJ2-2, with 10 bases that match TRBD1. The CDR3 contains 16 residues. With V trimmed by 5 bases and J by 3 bases, 6 bases remained unmatched. The germline gives CDR1 SGHAT, CDR2 FQNNGV. The CDR3 spells CASSGGGQGYTGELFF. In DNA, the CDR3 is TGTGCCAGCAGCGGTGGGGGACAGGGGTACACCGGGGAGCTGTTTTTT.

This sequence joins TRBV27 and TRBJ2-7; a possible D gene is TRBD1 (6 bases). CDR3 size: 13 residues. V lost 6 bases and J 7 bases, leaving 16 bases between the germline ends. Germline CDR1 is MNHEY and CDR2 is SMNVEV (reference sequence). DNA of the CDR3: TGTGCCAGCAGACCCACAGGGTCAGGAGAGCAGTACGTC. As protein: CASRPTGSGEQYV.

V usage is TRBV7-2 and J usage is TRBJ2-3, with TRBD2 matching over 9 bases. The CDR3 covers 16 residues. The germline CDR1 and CDR2 sequences are SGHTA and FQGNSA. J gave up 1 base and V 1 base, and 3 bases lay outside the gene matches. The CDR3 DNA follows: TGTGCCAGCAGCTTAGGTCCTAGCGGGGGCACAGATACGCAGTATTTT. Translation: CASSLGPSGGTDTQYF.

V usage is TRBV14 and J usage is TRBJ1-2; D not resolved. The germline CDR1 and CDR2 sequences are SGHDN and FVKESK. The CDR3 consists of 14 residues. V was cut by 6 bases and J by 4 bases, with 15 bases left in between. In DNA, the CDR3 is TGTGCCAGCAGATCGTCGGGGAGCCCCTATGGCTACACCTTC. Translating it yields CASRSSGSPYGYTF. Supplemented by reference TRBV14 and TRBJ1-2, the full variable domain reads EAGVTQFPSHSVIEKGQTVTLRCDPISGHDNLYWYRRVMGKEIKFLLHFVKESKQDESGMPNNRFLAERTGGTYSTLKVQPAELEDSGVYFCASRSSGSPYGYTFGSGTRLTVV.

The CDR3 bases are TGTGCCAGCAGTCAACAGGTGGATCAGCCCCAGCATTTT. Its translation is CASSQQVDQPQHF. The chain joins TRBV6-5 to TRBJ1-5; possible D gene TRBD1, 5 bases. The CDR3 loop spans 13 amino acids. Germline CDR1 and CDR2: MNHEY and SVGAGI. V lost 5 bases, J lost 5 bases, and 10 bases lay in between.

This sequence joins TRBV24-1 and TRBJ2-5, with D possibly TRBD2 on 6 matching bases. The CDR3 length is 15 residues. In germline, CDR1 is KGHDR, CDR2 SFDVKD. The germline V and J ends were trimmed by 1 base and 2 bases, with 10 bases remaining between them. CDR3 sequence (DNA): TGTGCCACCAGTGATTTCTGGGGGGTACAAGAGACCCAGTACTTC. Residues: CATSDFWGVQETQYF.

In this sample, this clone turned up a few times. The chain carries TRBV11-2 and TRBJ2-2, with a possible D match to TRBD2 (5 bases). The V end was cut by 1 base, the J end by 4 bases, with 10 bases between. The CDR3 totals 15 residues. Germline CDR1 SGHAT, CDR2 FQNNGV. CDR3 protein: CASSLGGEITGELFF. The CDR3 coding sequence is TGTGCCAGCAGCTTAGGGGGAGAGATCACCGGGGAGCTGTTTTTT.

The chain employs TRBV7-3 and TRBJ1-5, with D unclear. Germline CDR1 reads SGHTA; CDR2 reads FQGTGA. The CDR3 is 14 amino acids. V was trimmed by 5 bases and J by 1 base, leaving 9 bases between them. Here the CDR3 DNA reads TGTGCCAGCAGCCTGGACGGGAGCAATCAGCCCCAGCATTTT. Residues: CASSLDGSNQPQHF.

The chain couples TRBV18 to TRBJ1-2, with unresolved D. The germline V gene has CDR1 KGHSH and CDR2 LQKENI. The CDR3 sequence is 15 residues long. The V and J ends lost 0 bases and 4 bases respectively, with 12 bases between them. CDR3 loop: CASSPPKNTAYGYTF. The DNA for the CDR3 is TGTGCCAGCTCACCACCAAAGAACACGGCCTATGGCTACACCTTC. Combining the CDR3 with reference TRBV18 and TRBJ1-2 gives the whole variable domain NAGVMQNPRHLVRRRGQEARLRCSPMKGHSHVYWYRQLPEEGLKFMVYLQKENIIDESGMPKERFSAEFPKEGPSILRIQQVVRGDSAAYFCASSPPKNTAYGYTFGSGTRLTVV.

This clone was seen a handful of times. This chain's CDR3 is CATAGGTQPQHF. As DNA, the CDR3 is TGTGCCACGGCGGGTGGGACTCAGCCCCAGCATTTT. V and J are TRBV19 and TRBJ1-5; D may be TRBD1 (5 bases). V gave up 10 bases and J gave up 6 bases, with 13 bases separating them. The CDR3 has 12 residues. CDR1 and CDR2 (germline): LNHDA, SQIVND (reference sequence).

The chain carries TRBV20-1 and TRBJ1-2; 7 positions agree with TRBD1. Germline CDR1 DFQATT, CDR2 SNEGSKA (reference sequence). This CDR3 is built from 11 residues. The junction had 5 bases not matched to a gene; V was cut back by 6 bases and J by 7 bases. CDR3 DNA: TGCAGTGCAGGGGGCGGTTCTGGCTACACCTTC. This codes for CSAGGGSGYTF.

This clone was picked up a small number of times. The V gene is TRBV6-5, the J gene TRBJ1-3, with a tentative D call TRBD1 (5 bases). Looked up from germline, CDR1 is MNHEY and CDR2 is SVGAGI. The CDR3 consists of 14 residues. Deletions cut 2 bases from V and 1 base from J, with 6 bases between. The CDR3 here is CASSYGGSGNTIYF. CDR3 bases: TGTGCCAGCAGTTACGGGGGTTCTGGAAACACCATATATTTT.

CDR3 nucleotide sequence: TGCGCCAGCAGCTCCGGGTCCAACACCGGGGAGCTGTTTTTT. Translated, it gives CASSSGSNTGELFF. The chain couples TRBV5-1 to TRBJ2-2; D is unclear. The CDR3 extends over 14 amino acids. Germline lookup yields CDR1 SGHRS and CDR2 YFSETQ. V dropped 3 bases and J dropped 2 bases, with 8 bases sitting between them.

The DNA for the CDR3 is TGTGCCAGTAGTATTGCAGGGGGCAGGTTCGGCGGCTACACCTTC. The encoded protein is CASSIAGGRFGGYTF. The chain links TRBV19 to TRBJ1-2, with TRBD1 matching over 8 bases. CDR1 and CDR2 from the germline V gene are LNHDA and SQIVND (reference sequence). Trimming removed 3 bases from V and 8 bases from J; junction bases left unmatched: 11. This CDR3 has 15 residues. Full variable domain (missing parts from reference TRBV19 and TRBJ1-2): DGGITQSPKYLFRKEGQNVTLSCEQNLNHDAMYWYRQDPGQGLRLIYYSQIVNDFQKGDIAEGYSVSREKKESFPLTVTSAQKNPTAFYLCASSIAGGRFGGYTFGSGTRLTVV.

The rearrangement links TRBV9 to TRBJ2-5; D is uncertain. Trimming stripped 0 bases from V and 1 base from J, with 7 bases between. The CDR3 has 14 amino acids. The germline CDR1 and CDR2 sequences are SGDLS and YYNGEE. DNA for the CDR3: TGTGCCAGCAGCGTAGGAGGTGCCCAAGAGACCCAGTACTTC. It is translated as CASSVGGAQETQYF.

The chain links TRBV6-1 to TRBJ1-2; D call uncertain. Germline-derived CDR1 and CDR2 are MNHNS and SASEGT. Deletions cut 2 bases from V and 8 bases from J, with 15 bases between. The CDR3 is 14 amino acids. CDR3 nucleotide sequence: TGTGCCAGCAGTGAATTGGTAATGTTCGAAGGCTACACCTTC. Encoded protein: CASSELVMFEGYTF.

This rearrangement joins TRBV4-1 to TRBJ1-5; weak D call: TRBD1 (5 bases). The CDR3 sequence is 16 residues long. The V gene lost 2 bases and the J gene lost 6 bases, with 17 bases spanning the gap. The germline gives CDR1 MGHRA, CDR2 YSYEKL. The chain's CDR3 is CASSQSASAGRQPQHF. The DNA of the CDR3 is TGCGCCAGCAGCCAAAGCGCCTCGGCGGGACGTCAGCCCCAGCATTTT.

This clone was observed a few times. The chain employs TRBV24-1 and TRBJ2-1; D is uncertain. This CDR3 contains 14 residues. Germline V gene sequence: CDR1 KGHDR, CDR2 SFDVKD. V lost 3 bases and J 9 bases, leaving 14 bases between the germline ends. CDR3 region: CATSDARVTPEQFF. The CDR3 nucleotides read TGTGCCACCAGTGATGCCCGGGTGACCCCTGAGCAGTTCTTC.

The CDR3 bases are TGTGCCAGCAGCGGACAGGGGAATCAGCCCCAGCATTTT. Its translation is CASSGQGNQPQHF. This chain connects TRBV3-1 (or the pseudogene TRBV3-2) to TRBJ1-5; 9 nucleotides match TRBD1. CDR3 length: 13 amino acids. Germline CDR1 and CDR2: LGHDT and YNNKEL (reference sequence). The ends lost 5 bases at V and 4 bases at J; junction bases unmatched: 0.